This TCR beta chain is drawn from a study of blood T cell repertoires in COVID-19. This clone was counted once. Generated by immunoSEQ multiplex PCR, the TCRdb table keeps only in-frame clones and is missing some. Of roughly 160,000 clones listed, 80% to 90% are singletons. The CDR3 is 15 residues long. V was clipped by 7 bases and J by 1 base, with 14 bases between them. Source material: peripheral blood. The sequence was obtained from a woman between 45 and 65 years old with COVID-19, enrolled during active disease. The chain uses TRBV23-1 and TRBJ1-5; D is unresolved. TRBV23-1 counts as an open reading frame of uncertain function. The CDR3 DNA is TGCGCCAGCACTCTCGGGGATTGCAGCAATCAGCCCCAGCATTTT. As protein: CASTLGDCSNQPQHF.